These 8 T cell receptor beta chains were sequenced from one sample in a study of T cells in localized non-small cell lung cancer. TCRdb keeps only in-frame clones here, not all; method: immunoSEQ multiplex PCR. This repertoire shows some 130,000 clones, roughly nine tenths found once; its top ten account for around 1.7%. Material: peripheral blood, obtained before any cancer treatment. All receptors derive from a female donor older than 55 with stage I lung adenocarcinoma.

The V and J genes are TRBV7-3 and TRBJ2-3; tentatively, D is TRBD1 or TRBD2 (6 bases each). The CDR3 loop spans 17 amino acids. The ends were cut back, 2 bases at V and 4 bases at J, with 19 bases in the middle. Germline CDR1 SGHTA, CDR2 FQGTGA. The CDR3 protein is CASSLARVGGPADTQYF. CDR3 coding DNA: TGTGCCAGCAGCTTAGCCCGTGTGGGGGGCCCGGCAGATACGCAGTATTTT.

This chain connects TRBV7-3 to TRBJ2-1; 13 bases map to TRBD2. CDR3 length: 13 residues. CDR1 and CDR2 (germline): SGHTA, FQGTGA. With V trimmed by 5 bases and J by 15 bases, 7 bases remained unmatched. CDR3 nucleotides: TGTGCCAGCAGCGAGGGAACTAGCGGGAGGGTGTTCTTC. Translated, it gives CASSEGTSGRVFF.

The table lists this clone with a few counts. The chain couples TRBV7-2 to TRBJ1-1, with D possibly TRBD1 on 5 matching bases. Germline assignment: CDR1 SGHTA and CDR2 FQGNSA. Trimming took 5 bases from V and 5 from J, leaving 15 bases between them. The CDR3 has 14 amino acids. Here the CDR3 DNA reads TGTGCCAGCAGCCCTTGGGGGTTGGATACTGAAGCTTTCTTT. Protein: CASSPWGLDTEAFF.

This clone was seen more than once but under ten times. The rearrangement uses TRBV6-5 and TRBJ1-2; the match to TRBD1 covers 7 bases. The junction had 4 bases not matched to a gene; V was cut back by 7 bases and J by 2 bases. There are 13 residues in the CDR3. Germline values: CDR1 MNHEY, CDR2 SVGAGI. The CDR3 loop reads CASTPGQNYGYTF. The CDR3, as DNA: TGTGCCAGCACTCCGGGACAGAACTATGGCTACACCTTC.

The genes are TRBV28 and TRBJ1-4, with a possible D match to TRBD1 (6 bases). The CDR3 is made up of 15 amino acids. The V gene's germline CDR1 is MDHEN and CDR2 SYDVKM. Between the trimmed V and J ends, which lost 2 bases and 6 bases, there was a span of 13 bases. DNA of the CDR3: TGTGCCAGCAGTTTAGAAGGGGAGGGGGATGAAAAACTGTTTTTT. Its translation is CASSLEGEGDEKLFF.

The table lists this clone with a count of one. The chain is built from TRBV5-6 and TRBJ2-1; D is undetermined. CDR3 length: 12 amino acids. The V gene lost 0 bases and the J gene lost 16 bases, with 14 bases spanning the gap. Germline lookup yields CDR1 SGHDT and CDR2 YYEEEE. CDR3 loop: CASSLAGGSSFF. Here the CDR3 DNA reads TGTGCCAGCAGCTTGGCCGGTGGGTCCTCTTTCTTC. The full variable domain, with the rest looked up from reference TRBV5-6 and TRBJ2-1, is DAGVTQSPTHLIKTRGQQVTLRCSPKSGHDTVSWYQQALGQGPQFIFQYYEEEERQRGNFPDRFSGHQFPNYSSELNVNALLLGDSALYLCASSLAGGSSFFGPGTRLTVL.

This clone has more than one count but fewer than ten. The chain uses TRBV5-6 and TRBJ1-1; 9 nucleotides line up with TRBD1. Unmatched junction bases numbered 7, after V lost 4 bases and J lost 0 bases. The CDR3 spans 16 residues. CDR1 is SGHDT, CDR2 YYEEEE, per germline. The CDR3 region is CASSLWGTGMNTEAFF. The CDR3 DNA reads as TGTGCCAGCAGCCTTTGGGGGACAGGGATGAACACTGAAGCTTTCTTT.

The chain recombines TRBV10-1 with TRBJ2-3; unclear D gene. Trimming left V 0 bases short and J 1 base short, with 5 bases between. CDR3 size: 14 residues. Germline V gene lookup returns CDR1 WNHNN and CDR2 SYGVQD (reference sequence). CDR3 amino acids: CASSESMGTDTQYF. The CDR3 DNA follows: TGCGCCAGCAGTGAGTCGATGGGCACAGATACGCAGTATTTT.